Each of the 21 T cell receptor beta chains below was sequenced from the same sample in a study of T cell responses to AZD1222 COVID-19 vaccine. Data came from immunoSEQ multiplex PCR; TCRdb stores just in-frame clones and leaves some out. The sample has tens of thousands of clones, roughly 89% seen once. The starting material was peripheral blood, obtained 28 days after the second AZD1222 dose. The receptors originated from an adult who received the AZD1222 COVID-19 vaccine.

This rearrangement joins TRBV7-9 to TRBJ1-3, with no clear D. The CDR3 contains 13 residues. Germline V gives CDR1 SEHNR, CDR2 FQNEAQ (reference sequence). Trimming took off 2 bases at V and 0 bases at J, with 2 bases between the two ends. The CDR3 DNA reads as TGTGCCAGCAGCTTAAGCTCTGGAAACACCATATATTTT. Translation: CASSLSSGNTIYF.

This clone appeared a single time. The chain links TRBV5-8 to TRBJ2-7; the D is unclear. CDR1 is SGHTS, CDR2 YDEGEE, per germline. The CDR3 loop spans 15 amino acids. Trimming removed 2 bases at V and 4 bases at J, with 16 bases between. CDR3 sequence: CASSFAPASRYEQYF. The CDR3 DNA sequence: TGTGCCAGCAGCTTTGCCCCCGCGTCTCGTTACGAGCAGTACTTC.

This chain links TRBV5-1 with TRBJ2-5; D possibly uses TRBD1 or TRBD2 (9 bases each). The germline gives CDR1 SGHRS, CDR2 YFSETQ. Trimming shortened V by 4 bases and J by 5 bases, and 18 bases separated the two germline ends. CDR3 size: 15 residues. CDR3 nucleotide sequence: TGCGCCAGCAGCGACAGGGGGACTAGCTGGGAGACCCAGTACTTC. Translating gives CASSDRGTSWETQYF.

The chain has TRBV7-2 and TRBJ2-1, with D possibly being TRBD1 (6 bases). This CDR3 has 15 residues. Germline CDR1 is SGHTA and CDR2 is FQGNSA. The V and J ends lost 7 bases and 2 bases respectively, with 15 bases between them. The CDR3 nucleotides read TGTGCCAGCACTTTGGGTGGGGGCGCCTACAATGAGCAGTTCTTC. This gives the protein CASTLGGGAYNEQFF. The whole variable domain, remainder taken from reference TRBV7-2 and TRBJ2-1, is GAGVSQSPSNKVTEKGKDVELRCDPISGHTALYWYRQSLGQGLEFLIYFQGNSAPDKSGLPSDRFSAERTGGSVSTLTIQRTQQEDSAVYLCASTLGGGAYNEQFFGPGTRLTVL.

This clone was detected a few times. The chain is built from TRBV2 and TRBJ2-7, with TRBD1 matching 12 bases. The CDR3 is made up of 21 amino acids. Germline loops: CDR1 SNHLY, CDR2 FYNNEI. Trimming took 10 bases from V and 2 from J; bases not matched to a gene: 27. CDR3 in amino acids: CATFRGTSPGQGAHDPYEQYF. The DNA for the CDR3 is TGTGCCACCTTTCGGGGGACTTCGCCGGGACAGGGGGCTCATGACCCCTACGAGCAGTACTTC.

The V gene is TRBV29-1, the J gene TRBJ2-1; 7 nucleotides match TRBD2. Germline values: CDR1 SQVTM, CDR2 ANQGSEA. With V trimmed by 6 bases and J by 0 bases, 2 bases remained unmatched. The CDR3 totals 13 residues. The DNA for the CDR3 is TGCAGCGTCCGGGACTACTCCTACAATGAGCAGTTCTTC. Its translation is CSVRDYSYNEQFF.

The J gene is TRBJ2-2, the V gene TRBV5-1, with D possibly matching TRBD1 (5 bases). Germline loops: CDR1 SGHRS, CDR2 YFSETQ. Trimming cost V 0 bases and J 0 bases, with 9 bases left between them. The CDR3 is 16 residues long. DNA of the CDR3: TGCGCCAGCAGCTTGGGGCAGGGTTCGAACACCGGGGAGCTGTTTTTT. As protein: CASSLGQGSNTGELFF.

The rearrangement uses TRBV5-1 and TRBJ1-2; 10 bases line up with TRBD1. CDR3 size: 16 residues. The germline V gene has CDR1 SGHRS and CDR2 YFSETQ. V lost 1 base to trimming and J lost 3 bases; unmatched junction nucleotides: 6. CDR3 sequence reads: CASSLSSGTGDYGYTF. The DNA of the CDR3 is TGCGCCAGCAGCTTGTCTTCCGGGACAGGGGACTATGGCTACACCTTC.

The V and J genes are TRBV5-1 and TRBJ1-2; maybe TRBD1 (6 bases). The germline V gene encodes CDR1 SGHRS and CDR2 YFSETQ. Trimming took 4 bases from V and 6 from J, leaving 16 bases between them. The CDR3 runs 14 residues. CDR3 nucleotides: TGCGCCAGCAGCCGACAGGTCGAGGGAGATGGCTACACCTTC. This codes for CASSRQVEGDGYTF.

The chain has TRBV7-9 and TRBJ2-3; 10 positions agree with TRBD2. CDR3 length equals 17 residues. Germline assignment: CDR1 SEHNR and CDR2 FQNEAQ (reference sequence). Trimming removed 4 bases from V and 1 base from J; junction bases left unmatched: 8. For the CDR3, the DNA is TGTGCCAGCAGCTCTACGACTAGCGGGCCTGGCACAGATACGCAGTATTTT. Residues: CASSSTTSGPGTDTQYF.

In its sample, this clone was seen a few times. The V and J genes are TRBV13 and TRBJ2-2; TRBD1 is a possible D gene (6 bases). Germline V CDR1 and CDR2: PRHDT, FYEKMQ (reference sequence). V shed 4 bases and J shed 5 bases, with 23 bases lying between them. There are 18 residues in the CDR3. For the CDR3, the DNA is TGTGCCAGCAGCTCGTCAGCCAGGGGAAGCGGTGTGACCGGGGAGCTGTTTTTT. Translated, it gives CASSSSARGSGVTGELFF.

The V call is TRBV2, the J call TRBJ1-1; 8 bases match TRBD1. This CDR3 has 15 residues. Trimming removed 5 bases from V and 6 bases from J; junction bases left unmatched: 11. Germline V CDR1 and CDR2: SNHLY, FYNNEI. The CDR3 DNA follows: TGTGCCAGCAGTATCTACGACAGGGGTTCCGCTGAAGCTTTCTTT. It specifies CASSIYDRGSAEAFF.

The chain couples TRBV10-3 to TRBJ2-6; 9 nucleotides match TRBD1. V was clipped by 3 bases and J by 0 bases; unmatched bases: 6. Germline V lookup: CDR1 ENHRY, CDR2 SYGVKD. The CDR3 has 18 residues. This CDR3 is CAISDSGQGSSGANVLTF. The CDR3 nucleotides are TGTGCCATCAGTGACTCGGGACAGGGAAGCTCTGGGGCCAACGTCCTGACTTTC.

There are a few counts of this clone. This chain links TRBV7-8 with TRBJ2-7; unclear D gene. V shed 1 base and J shed 1 base, with 5 bases lying between them. Germline assignment: CDR1 SGHVS and CDR2 FQNEAQ. The length of the CDR3 is 13 residues. The CDR3 DNA reads as TGTGCCAGCAGCTTAGTCGAGTCCTACGAGCAGTACTTC. This gives the protein CASSLVESYEQYF.

CDR3 in DNA: TGTGCCAGCAGTTCCGAGCGGCGGAATAACAACTATGGCTACACCTTC. Translating gives CASSSERRNNNYGYTF. The chain couples TRBV28 to TRBJ1-2; D remains ambiguous. CDR3 length: 16 residues. The germline V gene has CDR1 MDHEN and CDR2 SYDVKM. The V end lost 4 bases, the J end lost 2 bases, and 17 bases lay between the germline ends.

The rearrangement uses TRBV7-9 and TRBJ1-1; perhaps TRBD1 as D (5 bases). Trimming took off 6 bases at V and 3 bases at J, with 17 bases between the two ends. The CDR3 sequence is 15 residues long. Germline V lookup: CDR1 SEHNR, CDR2 FQNEAQ (reference sequence). CDR3 residues: CASSPPRGSDTEAFF. The CDR3 bases are TGTGCCAGCAGTCCCCCTCGGGGGAGTGACACTGAAGCTTTCTTT.

This clone was picked up one time. The rearrangement uses TRBV5-1 and TRBJ1-1; tentative D call: TRBD1 (5 bases). The CDR3 is 14 residues long. CDR1 is SGHRS and CDR2 is YFSETQ in the germline V gene. V gave up 2 bases and J gave up 3 bases, with 11 bases separating them. In nucleotides, the CDR3 is TGCGCCAGCAGCTTCATGGGGCGGGACACTGAAGCTTTCTTT. This codes for CASSFMGRDTEAFF.

The rearrangement uses TRBV5-4 and TRBJ2-7; D is ambiguous. The CDR3 loop spans 12 amino acids. Germline CDR1 SGHNT, CDR2 YYREEE (reference sequence). With 0 bases removed from V and 5 bases from J, the gap between germline ends came to 6 bases. CDR3 sequence (DNA): TGTGCCAGCAGCTTGGGGGTCGACGAGCAGTACTTC. Translated, it gives CASSLGVDEQYF. Using reference TRBV5-4 and TRBJ2-7 for the parts outside the CDR3, the full variable domain is ETGVTQSPTHLIKTRGQQVTLRCSSQSGHNTVSWYQQALGQGPQFIFQYYREEENGRGNFPPRFSGLQFPNYSSELNVNALELDDSALYLCASSLGVDEQYFGPGTRLTVT.

The V call is TRBV10-3, the J call TRBJ2-3; 7 bases map to TRBD2. The CDR3 covers 15 residues. The V gene end was trimmed by 2 bases and the J gene end by 1 base; junction bases not matched to a gene: 3. CDR1 ENHRY and CDR2 SYGVKD come from the germline V gene. The CDR3 DNA follows: TGTGCCATCAGTGAGGGCACTAGCGGCACAGATACGCAGTATTTT. Protein: CAISEGTSGTDTQYF.

The genes are TRBV24-1 and TRBJ1-2; TRBD1 might be the D (5 bases). V was pared by 5 bases and J by 1 base, with 13 bases between. Germline lookup yields CDR1 KGHDR and CDR2 SFDVKD. The CDR3 contains 15 residues. In nucleotides, the CDR3 is TGTGCCACCAGTGCTCCGGGTGGGGGTAACTATGGCTACACCTTC. It specifies CATSAPGGGNYGYTF.

J is TRBJ1-1 and V is TRBV19; D remains unclear. The CDR3 runs to 13 residues. Germline CDR1 is LNHDA and CDR2 is SQIVND (reference sequence). Trimming shortened V by 7 bases and J by 3 bases, and 12 bases separated the two germline ends. In nucleotides, the CDR3 is TGTGCCAGTACCCCACTAAGGGACACTGAAGCTTTCTTT. This codes for CASTPLRDTEAFF.